A selection of T cell receptor beta chains follows, all from one sample in a study of T cells in Graves' hyperthyroidism and ophthalmopathy. TCRdb independently ran MiXCR on the multiplex PCR reads; one entry per CDR3 protein. Among under 250,000 distinct CDR3 sequences listed, approximately 23% were seen once. Material: blood. Receptor source: a woman between 35 and 50 years old with Graves' ophthalmopathy. Both conserved end residues are part of each CDR3. A D gene is named only where the DNA matches it firmly. Not all rows give a size; the values are once, few, many and, for expanded clones, a class.

abundance	v_gene	d_gene	j_gene	CDR3nt	CDR3aa
-	TRBV27	TRBD2	TRBJ2-7	TGTGCCAGCAGTTTTGCGGGAGGTTACGAGCAGTACTTC	CASSFAGGYEQYF
many	TRBV24-1	-	TRBJ2-5	TGTGCCACCAGTGATCCAGGCGGGACCCAGTACTTC	CATSDPGGTQYF
-	TRBV12-3/TRBV12-4	TRBD1	TRBJ1-2	TGTGCCAGCAGTCGACAGGGGGCGAAGGGCTATGGCTACACCTTC	CASSRQGAKGYGYTF
few	TRBV6-1	-	TRBJ2-5	TGTGCCAGCAGTGATAGCCCAGAGGAGACCCAGTACTTC	CASSDSPEETQYF
-	TRBV11-1	-	TRBJ1-6	TGTGCCAGCAGCTTCACGGACCCCACCAATAATTCACCCCTCCACTTT	CASSFTDPTNNSPLHF
many	TRBV3-1	-	TRBJ2-7	TGTGCCAGCAGCCAAGACCCCCAGGGGGGAGGCTACGAGCAGTACTTC	CASSQDPQGGGYEQYF
many	TRBV5-1	TRBD1	TRBJ2-5	TGCGCCAGCAGCCGAGGGACAGGGGGCAAAGAGACCCAGTACTTC	CASSRGTGGKETQYF
many	TRBV28	TRBD2	TRBJ2-2	TGTGCCAGCAGTTTAAGGGGACTAGCGGGAGCTGGGGAGCTGTTTTTT	CASSLRGLAGAGELFF
many	TRBV20-1	TRBD1	TRBJ1-2	TGCAGTGCTAGAGATCAGGACAGGGTAAAGGGTAACTATGGCTACACCTTC	CSARDQDRVKGNYGYTF
many	TRBV7-6	-	TRBJ2-5	TGTGCCAGCAGCTTACTGGGGGGAAGAAGGGAACAAGAGACCCAGTACTTC	CASSLLGGRREQETQYF
many	TRBV7-9	-	TRBJ2-2	TGTGCCAGCAGCCTCGTTTTTCCCGGGGAGCTGTTTTTT	CASSLVFPGELFF
-	TRBV6-1	-	TRBJ1-1	TGTGCCAGCAGGATAGGATTTGGGCTGACTAACACTGAAGCTTTCTTT	CASRIGFGLTNTEAFF
-	TRBV12-3/TRBV12-4	TRBD1	TRBJ2-5	TGTGCCAGCAGTTCCTCGACAGGGGGGCAAGAAGAGACCCAGTACTTC	CASSSSTGGQEETQYF
many	TRBV28	-	TRBJ1-2	TGTGCCAGCTGGACCGGGACCGGGGGCGATGGCTACACCTTC	CASWTGTGGDGYTF
many	TRBV4-2	TRBD1	TRBJ2-5	TGTGCCAGCAGCCAGCCGGGACAGGGGGCGGAGACCCAGTACTTC	CASSQPGQGAETQYF
many	TRBV30	TRBD2	TRBJ2-7	TGTGCCTGGCAAATCGCGGGAGGTGAGCAGTACTTC	CAWQIAGGEQYF
many	TRBV20-1	TRBD1	TRBJ2-5	TGCAGTGTACGCCCTGGGGGACAGGGGTCGTGGACCCAGTACTTC	CSVRPGGQGSWTQYF
many	TRBV6-1	-	TRBJ1-3	TGTGCCAGCAGGAGTAACGGGTTCTCTGGAAACACCATATATTTT	CASRSNGFSGNTIYF
-	TRBV4-1	TRBD2	TRBJ2-5	TGCGCCAGCAGCCAAGACGGGGGGGATCAAGGGACCCAGTACTTC	CASSQDGGDQGTQYF
-	TRBV6-5	-	TRBJ2-7	TGTGCCAGCAGAAACTCAGGTGCCGCCGGCGAGCAGTACTTC	CASRNSGAAGEQYF
many	TRBV14	-	TRBJ1-1	TGTGCCAGCAGCCAACGGACCGGGGCCCTTAACACTGAAGCTTTCTTT	CASSQRTGALNTEAFF
many	TRBV9	-	TRBJ1-2	TGTGCCAGCAGCGTGAGGCCTAACTATGGCTACACCTTC	CASSVRPNYGYTF
many	TRBV30	-	TRBJ1-2	TGTGCCTGGAGTGCGGGGAGTGGTGGCTACACCTTC	CAWSAGSGGYTF
many	TRBV2	TRBD2	TRBJ2-2	TGTGCCAGCAGGAGGGAGGGCCAGAACACCGGGGAGCTGTTTTTT	CASRREGQNTGELFF
-	TRBV3-1	-	TRBJ1-6	TGTGCCAGCAGCCAAGACCTAGGGGGTAATTCACCCCTCCACTTT	CASSQDLGGNSPLHF
many	TRBV2	-	TRBJ2-7	TGTGCCAGCAGTGAATCTTCCCACGAGCAGTACTTC	CASSESSHEQYF
many	TRBV12-3/TRBV12-4	TRBD1	TRBJ2-7	TGTGCCAGCAGTTTTGGGACAGGGGGCGTCGAGCAGTACTTC	CASSFGTGGVEQYF
once	TRBV29-1	-	TRBJ2-5	TGCAGCGTTGCGGCCTTAGGGGGAGAGACCCAGTACTTC	CSVAALGGETQYF
many	TRBV5-1	-	TRBJ2-7	TGCGCCAGCAGCTTGTTTCAGGGGAGTGAGCAGTACTTC	CASSLFQGSEQYF
many	TRBV11-2	-	TRBJ1-5	TGTGCCAGCAGCTTAGATCCGGGGGCAGGAAATCAGCCCCAGCATTTT	CASSLDPGAGNQPQHF
many	TRBV12-3/TRBV12-4	-	TRBJ2-7	TGTGCCAGCAGTTTTAAGGGACGGGGGCCCTACGAGCAGTACTTC	CASSFKGRGPYEQYF
few	TRBV12-3/TRBV12-4	-	TRBJ1-2	TGTGCCAGCGGTCTGGGGGCAGGCTATGGCTACACCTTC	CASGLGAGYGYTF
many	TRBV29-1	-	TRBJ1-1	TGCAGCGTATCCGGGGGGTTTAACACTGAAGCTTTCTTT	CSVSGGFNTEAFF
many	TRBV6-1	-	TRBJ2-7	TGTGCCAGCAGTGAAGGGCCACTCTACGAGCAGTACTTC	CASSEGPLYEQYF
many	TRBV15	-	TRBJ1-3	TGTGCCACCAGCAGAGATGGGAATTCTGGAAACACCATATATTTT	CATSRDGNSGNTIYF
-	TRBV29-1	TRBD1	TRBJ2-4	TGCAGCGCAGTCAAGGGACAGGGACAGCACATTCAGTACTTC	CSAVKGQGQHIQYF
many	TRBV27	-	TRBJ1-2	TGTGCCAGCAGTGCAACAGGGCTGAGGGGCTACACCTTC	CASSATGLRGYTF
many	TRBV20-1	TRBD1	TRBJ2-5	TGCAGTGTTACCGACAGGGTAGAGACCCAGTACTTC	CSVTDRVETQYF
-	TRBV7-2	-	TRBJ1-2	TGTGCCAGCGGCCCTGGACAGTACTATGGCTACACCTTC	CASGPGQYYGYTF
many	TRBV6-1	TRBD2	TRBJ2-7	TGTGCCAGCAGTGAATGGGGCCCTAGCGGGGGTTACTACGAGCAGTACTTC	CASSEWGPSGGYYEQYF
many	TRBV28	-	TRBJ2-7	TGTGCCAGCTGGTCAGTTCCTGGCTACGAGCAGTACTTC	CASWSVPGYEQYF
-	TRBV28	TRBD2	TRBJ2-5	TGTGCCAGCAGGCCAGCGGGAGCCGGAACAGAGACCCAGTACTTC	CASRPAGAGTETQYF
-	TRBV11-1	TRBD2	TRBJ2-7	TGTGCCAGCAGCCCGGGACTAGCGGGAGGCTCCTACGAGCAGTACTTC	CASSPGLAGGSYEQYF
many	TRBV19	-	TRBJ2-2	TGTGCCAGTAGTATAGTCCAGGGGTGGCCTACCGGGGAGCTGTTTTTT	CASSIVQGWPTGELFF
many	TRBV6-8	TRBD1	TRBJ1-1	TGTGCCAGCATCCTGGGACAGGGGGCTGACACTGAAGCTTTCTTT	CASILGQGADTEAFF
many	TRBV11-2	-	TRBJ2-5	TGTGCCAGCAGCCCTTCCCGAGTGGAAGAGACCCAGTACTTC	CASSPSRVEETQYF
many	TRBV30	-	TRBJ1-1	TGTGCCTGGAGTAGGACTGAAGCTTTCTTT	CAWSRTEAFF
many	TRBV11-2	-	TRBJ1-2	TGTGCCAGCAGCTTAGATGATAGAACGGTTCGGATTGGTGGCTACACCTTC	CASSLDDRTVRIGGYTF
-	TRBV6-1	-	TRBJ2-5	TGTGCCAGCAGTGGGGAAGGGGACGGGGAGACCCAGTACTTC	CASSGEGDGETQYF
many	TRBV29-1	-	TRBJ1-4	TGCAGCGTTCTAGGGGAGGACAATGAAAAACTGTTTTTT	CSVLGEDNEKLFF